The entry that follows covers one T cell receptor beta chain sequence. Assay: immunoSEQ multiplex PCR; the TCRdb copy retains only in-frame clones and omits some. Of about 65,000 clones listed, over 85% are singletons. Per germline, CDR1 LGHDT and CDR2 YNNKEL (reference sequence). CDR3 size: 15 residues. V was pared by 1 base and J by 5 bases, with 12 bases between. These data are taken from a study of blood T cell repertoires in COVID-19. The specimen sequenced was peripheral blood. This chain joins TRBV3-1 (or the pseudogene TRBV3-2) and TRBJ1-5; D might be TRBD1 (5 bases). This clonotype was sampled from a man in his sixties or seventies with active COVID-19. The CDR3 DNA is TGTGCCAGCAGCCAAGGCCCGGGGGGGGATCAGCCCCAGCATTTT. Its translation is CASSQGPGGDQPQHF.